This TCR beta chain was sequenced for a study of cytotoxic CD8 clonotypes in ibrutinib-treated CLL. Whole-study context: Within the patient group, 11 were relapsed/refractory and approximately 16 treatment-naive, and around 18 were IGHV unmutated. Sequenced samples delivered averages of 200,000 to 300,000 productive templates and tens of thousands of productive rearrangements.

Broader study findings: Against age-matched healthy donors, baseline clonality ran higher and tracked circulating CD8+ T-cell counts.

After removal of 3 bases from V and 8 bases from J, the junction contained 12 bases not matched to a gene. The CDR3 has 17 amino acids. The germline V gene encodes CDR1 SGHDT and CDR2 YYEEEE. Depth targeted 1 in 200,000 to 1 in 1 million T cells, averaging 10x coverage per clonotype. Clones were sequenced by immunoSEQ multiplex PCR, and TCRdb holds only the in-frame ones, with some missing. Of approximately 130,000 clones listed, 84% are singletons. A word on this clone: Its antigen is currently unknown. The same CDR3 is also encoded by other DNA sequences in this sample.

The rearrangement uses TRBV5-6 and TRBJ1-4, with 11 nucleotides matching TRBD1. The specimen was PBMCs, collected after 24 months of ibrutinib treatment. The clonotype was recovered from a human donor with chronic lymphocytic leukemia. The CDR3, as DNA: TGTGCCAGCAGCTCGTACGGGTCCGGGACAGGGGGAGAAAAACTGTTTTTT. Translated, it gives CASSSYGSGTGGEKLFF.